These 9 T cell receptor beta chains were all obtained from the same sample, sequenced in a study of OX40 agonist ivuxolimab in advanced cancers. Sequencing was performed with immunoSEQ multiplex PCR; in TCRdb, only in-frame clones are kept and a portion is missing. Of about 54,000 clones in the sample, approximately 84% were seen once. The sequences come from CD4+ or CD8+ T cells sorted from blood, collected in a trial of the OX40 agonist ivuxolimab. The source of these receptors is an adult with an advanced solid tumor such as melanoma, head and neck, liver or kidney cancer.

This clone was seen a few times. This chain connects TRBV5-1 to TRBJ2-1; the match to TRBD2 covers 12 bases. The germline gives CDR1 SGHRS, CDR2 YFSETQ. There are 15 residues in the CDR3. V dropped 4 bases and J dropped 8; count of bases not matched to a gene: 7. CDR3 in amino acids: CASSRTSGIRHEQFF. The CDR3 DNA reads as TGCGCCAGCAGCAGGACTAGCGGGATTCGACATGAGCAGTTCTTC. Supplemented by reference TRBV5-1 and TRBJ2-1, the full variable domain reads KAGVTQTPRYLIKTRGQQVTLSCSPISGHRSVSWYQQTPGQGLQFLFEYFSETQRNKGNFPGRFSGRQFSNSRSEMNVSTLELGDSALYLCASSRTSGIRHEQFFGPGTRLTVL.

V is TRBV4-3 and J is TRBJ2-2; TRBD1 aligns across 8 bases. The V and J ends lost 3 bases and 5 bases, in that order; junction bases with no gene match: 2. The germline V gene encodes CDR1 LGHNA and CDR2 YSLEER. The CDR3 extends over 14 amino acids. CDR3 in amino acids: CASSQRTGTGELFF. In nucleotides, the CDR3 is TGCGCCAGCAGCCAGAGGACAGGGACCGGGGAGCTGTTTTTT.

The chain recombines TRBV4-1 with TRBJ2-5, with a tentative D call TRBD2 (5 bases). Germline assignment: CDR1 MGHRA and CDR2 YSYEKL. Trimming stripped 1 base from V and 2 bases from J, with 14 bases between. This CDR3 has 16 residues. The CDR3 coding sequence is TGCGCCAGCAGCCAAGGCCCAGCGGCGTTGCAAGAGACCCAGTACTTC. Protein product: CASSQGPAALQETQYF.

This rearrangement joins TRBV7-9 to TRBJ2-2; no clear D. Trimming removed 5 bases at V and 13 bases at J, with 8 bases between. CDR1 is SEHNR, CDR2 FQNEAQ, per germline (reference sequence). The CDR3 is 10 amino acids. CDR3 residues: CASSPDGLFF. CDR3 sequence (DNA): TGTGCCAGCAGCCCGGACGGGCTGTTTTTT.

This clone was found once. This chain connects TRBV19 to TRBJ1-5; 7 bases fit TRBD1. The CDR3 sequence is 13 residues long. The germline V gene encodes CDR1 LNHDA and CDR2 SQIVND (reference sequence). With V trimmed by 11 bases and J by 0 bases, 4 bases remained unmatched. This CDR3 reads CAGTAASNQPQHF. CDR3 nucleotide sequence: TGTGCCGGGACAGCTGCTAGCAATCAGCCCCAGCATTTT.

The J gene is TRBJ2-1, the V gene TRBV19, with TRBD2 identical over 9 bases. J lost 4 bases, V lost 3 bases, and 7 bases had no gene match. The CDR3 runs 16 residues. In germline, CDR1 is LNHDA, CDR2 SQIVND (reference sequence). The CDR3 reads CASSIDSGSRYNEQFF. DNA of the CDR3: TGTGCCAGTAGTATCGATAGCGGGAGTCGGTACAATGAGCAGTTCTTC.

CDR3 amino acids: CASSQDREDLRLNYGYTF. The DNA for the CDR3 is TGCGCCAGCAGCCAAGATCGTGAAGACCTTAGACTAAACTATGGCTACACCTTC. The chain has TRBV4-1 and TRBJ1-2; D not certain. Trimming removed 0 bases from V and 2 bases from J, with 19 bases in between. The CDR3 is 18 residues long. Germline V gives CDR1 MGHRA, CDR2 YSYEKL.

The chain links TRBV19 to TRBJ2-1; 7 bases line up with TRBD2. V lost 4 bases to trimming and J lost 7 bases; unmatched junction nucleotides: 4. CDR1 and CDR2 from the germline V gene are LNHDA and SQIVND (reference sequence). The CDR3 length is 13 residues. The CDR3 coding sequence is TGTGCCAGTAGTAGGCGGGGGACGAATGAGCAGTTCTTC. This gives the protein CASSRRGTNEQFF.

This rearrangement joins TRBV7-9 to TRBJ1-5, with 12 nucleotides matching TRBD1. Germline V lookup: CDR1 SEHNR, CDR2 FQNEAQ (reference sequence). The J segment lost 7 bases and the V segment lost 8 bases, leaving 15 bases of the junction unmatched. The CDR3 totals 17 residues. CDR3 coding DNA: TGTGCCAGCTCCCTGGTAGGGACAGGGGGCGCGGGGCAGCCCCAGCATTTT. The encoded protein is CASSLVGTGGAGQPQHF.